This TCR beta chain was captured in a study of blood T cells in healthy people across ages. The CDR3 runs 10 residues. V dropped 6 bases and J dropped 11 bases, with 7 bases sitting between them. A second PCR of roughly 7 to 11 cycles used a sample-barcoded 5' primer and a J-beta primer mix. One entry per CDR3 protein results from TCRdb running MiXCR on the 5' RACE reads. Of 750,000 or so distinct CDR3 sequences in the sample, more than 20% were seen once. These same records also appear under a second study, on T cells of mothers and their children. From that report: At a sensitivity of around 91 clones per million clonotypes, no persistent microchimeric T cell clones appeared.

The TCR was taken from a boy between 10 and 17 years old in good health. The sequenced sample consisted of blood. The chain couples TRBV12-3 or TRBV12-4 to TRBJ1-4, with D unresolved. The CDR3 reads CASSIGKLFF. CDR3 in DNA: TGTGCCAGCAGCATCGGCAAACTGTTTTTT.